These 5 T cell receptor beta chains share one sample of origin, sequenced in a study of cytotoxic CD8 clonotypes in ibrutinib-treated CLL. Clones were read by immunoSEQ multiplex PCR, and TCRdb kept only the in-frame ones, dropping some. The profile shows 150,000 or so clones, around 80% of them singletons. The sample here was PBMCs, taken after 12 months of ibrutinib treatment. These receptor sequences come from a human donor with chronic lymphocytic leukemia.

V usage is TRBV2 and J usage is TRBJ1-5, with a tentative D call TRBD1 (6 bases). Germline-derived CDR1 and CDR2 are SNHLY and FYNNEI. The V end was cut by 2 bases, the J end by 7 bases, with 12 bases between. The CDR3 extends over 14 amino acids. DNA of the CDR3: TGTGCCAGCAGTGAAAGGGGGATGGCCCAGCCCCAGCATTTT. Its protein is CASSERGMAQPQHF.

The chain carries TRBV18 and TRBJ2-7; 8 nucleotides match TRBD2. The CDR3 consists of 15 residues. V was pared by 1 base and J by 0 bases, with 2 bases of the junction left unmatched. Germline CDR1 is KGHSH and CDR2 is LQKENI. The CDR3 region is CASSPRSGSSYEQYF. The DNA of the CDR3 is TGTGCCAGCTCACCACGAAGCGGGAGCTCCTACGAGCAGTACTTC. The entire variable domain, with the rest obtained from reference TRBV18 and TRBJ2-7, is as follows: NAGVMQNPRHLVRRRGQEARLRCSPMKGHSHVYWYRQLPEEGLKFMVYLQKENIIDESGMPKERFSAEFPKEGPSILRIQQVVRGDSAAYFCASSPRSGSSYEQYFGPGTRLTVT.

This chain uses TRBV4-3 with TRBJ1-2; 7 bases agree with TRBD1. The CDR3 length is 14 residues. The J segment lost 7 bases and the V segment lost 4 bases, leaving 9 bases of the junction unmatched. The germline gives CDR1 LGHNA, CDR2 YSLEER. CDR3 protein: CASSRDSLIGGYTF. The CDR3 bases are TGCGCCAGCAGCCGGGACAGCCTTATTGGTGGCTACACCTTC.

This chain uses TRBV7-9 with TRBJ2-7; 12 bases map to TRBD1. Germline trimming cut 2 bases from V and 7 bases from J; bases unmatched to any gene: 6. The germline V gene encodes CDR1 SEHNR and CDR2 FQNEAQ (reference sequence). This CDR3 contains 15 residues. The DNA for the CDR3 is TGTGCCAGCAGCTTACGGGACAGGGGGCAAGCAGAGCAGTACTTC. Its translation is CASSLRDRGQAEQYF.

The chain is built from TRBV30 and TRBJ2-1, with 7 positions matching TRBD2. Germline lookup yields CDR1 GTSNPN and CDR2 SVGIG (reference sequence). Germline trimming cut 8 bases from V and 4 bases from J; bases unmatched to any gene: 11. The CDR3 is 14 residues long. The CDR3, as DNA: TGTGCCCGTGAAGCGGGAAGAACATACAATGAGCAGTTCTTC. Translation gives CAREAGRTYNEQFF.